These T cell receptor beta chains were read from a single sample in a study of T-cell reconstitution after alpha-beta-depleted transplantation in children. One entry per CDR3 protein, called by TCRdb with MiXCR from the PCR reads. The sample lists about 580,000 distinct CDR3 sequences, about a quarter occurring once. The starting material was PBMCs, obtained before TCRalphabeta/CD19-depleted stem cell transplant. The receptors stem from a boy in the first two years of life with Wiskott-Aldrich syndrome, due to receive a stem cell transplant. CDR3s include the opening cysteine and the closing phenylalanine or tryptophan. The D gene is left open where the match is weak. Size is omitted from some rows. Given values are once, few, many or a class for expanded clones.

CDR3 protein: CASSTPTSGSRISYEQYF; CDR3 DNA: TGTGCCAGCAGCACGCCAACTAGCGGGAGTCGGATCTCCTACGAGCAGTACTTC; D gene: TRBD2; J gene: TRBJ2-7; clone size: -; V gene: TRBV7-8
CDR3 protein: CASSIQRDRITGELFF; CDR3 DNA: TGTGCCAGCAGCATCCAGCGGGATCGCATCACCGGGGAGCTGTTTTTT; D gene: TRBD2; J gene: TRBJ2-2; clone size: -; V gene: TRBV9
CDR3 protein: CASRPGTPWETQYF; CDR3 DNA: TGCGCCAGCAGGCCAGGGACGCCCTGGGAGACCCAGTACTTC; D gene: -; J gene: TRBJ2-5; clone size: -; V gene: TRBV5-1
CDR3 protein: CASSITQGSGQPQHF; CDR3 DNA: TGTGCCAGTAGTATAACTCAGGGGAGCGGTCAGCCCCAGCATTTT; D gene: -; J gene: TRBJ1-5; clone size: -; V gene: TRBV19
CDR3 protein: CSALAFNSYNEQFF; CDR3 DNA: TGCAGCGCCCTGGCCTTTAACTCCTACAATGAGCAGTTCTTC; D gene: -; J gene: TRBJ2-1; clone size: few; V gene: TRBV29-1
CDR3 protein: CASSLDPNYGYTF; CDR3 DNA: TGTGCCAGCAGCCTGGACCCTAACTATGGCTACACCTTC; D gene: -; J gene: TRBJ1-2; clone size: -; V gene: TRBV3-1
CDR3 protein: CASSLGDRQWSEAFF; CDR3 DNA: TGCGCCAGCAGCTTGGGGGACAGGCAGTGGTCTGAAGCTTTCTTT; D gene: TRBD1; J gene: TRBJ1-1; clone size: -; V gene: TRBV5-1
CDR3 protein: CASSPLAGFGAGAYEQYF; CDR3 DNA: TGCGCCAGCAGCCCCTTGGCCGGATTTGGGGCGGGGGCCTACGAGCAGTACTTC; D gene: TRBD2; J gene: TRBJ2-7; clone size: -; V gene: TRBV4-1
CDR3 protein: CASSLVIGSGANVLTF; CDR3 DNA: TGTGCCAGCAGCTTAGTGATTGGCTCTGGGGCCAACGTCCTGACTTTC; D gene: -; J gene: TRBJ2-6; clone size: few; V gene: TRBV7-2
CDR3 protein: CAISDRVGRNQPQHF; CDR3 DNA: TGTGCCATCAGTGACAGGGTAGGTAGAAATCAGCCCCAGCATTTT; D gene: -; J gene: TRBJ1-5; clone size: -; V gene: TRBV10-3
CDR3 protein: CAWSVKLDEQYF; CDR3 DNA: TGTGCCTGGAGTGTAAAGCTGGATGAGCAGTACTTC; D gene: -; J gene: TRBJ2-7; clone size: few; V gene: TRBV30
CDR3 protein: CASSQWTSDEQFF; CDR3 DNA: TGTGCCAGCAGCCAGTGGACTAGCGATGAGCAGTTCTTC; D gene: TRBD2; J gene: TRBJ2-1; clone size: -; V gene: TRBV4-2
CDR3 protein: CSAGDPTGKETQYF; CDR3 DNA: TGCAGTGCTGGTGACCCGACAGGGAAAGAGACCCAGTACTTC; D gene: TRBD1; J gene: TRBJ2-5; clone size: -; V gene: TRBV20-1
CDR3 protein: CASSRRNNEQFF; CDR3 DNA: TGTGCCAGCAGTCGCAGAAACAATGAGCAGTTCTTC; D gene: -; J gene: TRBJ2-1; clone size: few; V gene: TRBV12-3/TRBV12-4
CDR3 protein: CASSRSFDRRVQPQHF; CDR3 DNA: TGTGCCAGCAGTCGATCCTTCGACAGGCGTGTTCAGCCCCAGCATTTT; D gene: -; J gene: TRBJ1-5; clone size: few; V gene: TRBV27
CDR3 protein: CASSPRDSNYGYTF; CDR3 DNA: TGTGCCAGCAGCCCCCGGGACAGTAACTATGGCTACACCTTC; D gene: TRBD1; J gene: TRBJ1-2; clone size: -; V gene: TRBV7-9
CDR3 protein: CASSDRRGRTEAFF; CDR3 DNA: TGTGCCAGCAGCGACCGCAGGGGCAGGACTGAAGCTTTCTTT; D gene: -; J gene: TRBJ1-1; clone size: -; V gene: TRBV12-3/TRBV12-4
CDR3 protein: CASSFPQERDRYF; CDR3 DNA: TGTGCCAGCAGCTTTCCTCAAGAGCGGGACCGGTACTTC; D gene: TRBD2; J gene: TRBJ2-7; clone size: -; V gene: TRBV7-2
CDR3 protein: CSVRDSSYGYTF; CDR3 DNA: TGCAGCGTTAGGGACAGTAGCTATGGCTACACCTTC; D gene: TRBD1; J gene: TRBJ1-2; clone size: -; V gene: TRBV29-1
CDR3 protein: CASSSTSGSLTGELFF; CDR3 DNA: TGCGCCAGCAGCAGCACTAGCGGGAGCCTCACCGGGGAGCTGTTTTTT; D gene: TRBD2; J gene: TRBJ2-2; clone size: few; V gene: TRBV5-1
CDR3 protein: CSTASGRTQETQYF; CDR3 DNA: TGCAGTACAGCTAGCGGGAGGACCCAAGAGACCCAGTACTTC; D gene: TRBD2; J gene: TRBJ2-5; clone size: few; V gene: TRBV20-1
CDR3 protein: CASSEGLGVRGTDTQYF; CDR3 DNA: TGTGCCAGCAGTGAAGGTTTAGGGGTACGGGGCACAGATACGCAGTATTTT; D gene: -; J gene: TRBJ2-3; clone size: -; V gene: TRBV2
CDR3 protein: CSASTGDYEQYF; CDR3 DNA: TGCAGTGCGAGTACAGGGGACTACGAGCAGTACTTC; D gene: TRBD1; J gene: TRBJ2-7; clone size: few; V gene: TRBV20-1
CDR3 protein: CASSFALTNTGELFF; CDR3 DNA: TGCGCCAGCAGCTTTGCACTGACGAACACCGGGGAGCTGTTTTTT; D gene: -; J gene: TRBJ2-2; clone size: -; V gene: TRBV5-1
CDR3 protein: CASSRTDYNSPLHF; CDR3 DNA: TGTGCCAGCAGCCGGACAGACTATAATTCACCCCTCCACTTT; D gene: -; J gene: TRBJ1-6; clone size: -; V gene: TRBV7-9
CDR3 protein: CASSVGPRPTGELFF; CDR3 DNA: TGTGCCAGCAGCGTAGGTCCCAGACCTACCGGGGAGCTGTTTTTT; D gene: -; J gene: TRBJ2-2; clone size: few; V gene: TRBV9
CDR3 protein: CASSRFRGISYEQYF; CDR3 DNA: TGTGCCAGCAGTAGGTTTCGGGGTATCTCCTACGAGCAGTACTTC; D gene: -; J gene: TRBJ2-7; clone size: -; V gene: TRBV27
CDR3 protein: CASSRGQYQETQYF; CDR3 DNA: TGTGCCAGCAGCCGGGGACAATACCAAGAGACCCAGTACTTC; D gene: -; J gene: TRBJ2-5; clone size: -; V gene: TRBV9
CDR3 protein: CASSVMMNTEAFF; CDR3 DNA: TGTGCCAGCAGTGTTATGATGAACACTGAAGCTTTCTTT; D gene: -; J gene: TRBJ1-1; clone size: -; V gene: TRBV6-1
CDR3 protein: CASSRINGLRRDYGYTF; CDR3 DNA: TGCGCCAGCAGCCGGATCAACGGGCTCCGGAGGGACTATGGCTACACCTTC; D gene: -; J gene: TRBJ1-2; clone size: -; V gene: TRBV5-1
CDR3 protein: CASSSLGPSGRTDTQYF; CDR3 DNA: TGTGCCAGCAGCTCCCTCGGGCCTAGCGGGAGAACAGATACGCAGTATTTT; D gene: TRBD2; J gene: TRBJ2-3; clone size: -; V gene: TRBV7-9
CDR3 protein: CASSLLGQPTNTIYF; CDR3 DNA: TGTGCCAGCAGCTTATTAGGACAGCCAACGAACACCATATATTTT; D gene: -; J gene: TRBJ1-3; clone size: -; V gene: TRBV11-2
CDR3 protein: CSVEGERLYNEQFF; CDR3 DNA: TGCAGCGTTGAGGGAGAGCGGCTTTACAATGAGCAGTTCTTC; D gene: -; J gene: TRBJ2-1; clone size: -; V gene: TRBV29-1
CDR3 protein: CASTDALSGANVLTF; CDR3 DNA: TGTGCCAGCACGGACGCCCTTTCTGGGGCCAACGTCCTGACTTTC; D gene: -; J gene: TRBJ2-6; clone size: -; V gene: TRBV12-3/TRBV12-4
CDR3 protein: CASSFRSNQPQHF; CDR3 DNA: TGTGCCAGCAGTTTTCGGAGCAATCAGCCCCAGCATTTT; D gene: -; J gene: TRBJ1-5; clone size: -; V gene: TRBV12-3/TRBV12-4
CDR3 protein: CASSPRGRISGANVLTF; CDR3 DNA: TGTGCCAGCTCACCACGGGGGAGGATCTCTGGGGCCAACGTCCTGACTTTC; D gene: -; J gene: TRBJ2-6; clone size: -; V gene: TRBV18
CDR3 protein: CASSSRTGSHEQYF; CDR3 DNA: TGTGCCAGCAGCTCGAGGACAGGGAGTCACGAGCAGTACTTC; D gene: TRBD1; J gene: TRBJ2-7; clone size: -; V gene: TRBV7-2
CDR3 protein: CASSLDSNTGELFF; CDR3 DNA: TGCGCCAGCAGCTTGGATTCGAACACCGGGGAGCTGTTTTTT; D gene: -; J gene: TRBJ2-2; clone size: few; V gene: TRBV5-1
CDR3 protein: CAIGLGPAGYEQYF; CDR3 DNA: TGTGCCATCGGCCTGGGACCTGCAGGCTACGAGCAGTACTTC; D gene: -; J gene: TRBJ2-7; clone size: -; V gene: TRBV10-3
CDR3 protein: CASSLGLGDSPLHF; CDR3 DNA: TGTGCCAGCAGCTTGGGTTTGGGCGATTCACCCCTCCACTTT; D gene: -; J gene: TRBJ1-6; clone size: few; V gene: TRBV5-6